The 30 T cell receptor beta chains given below trace back to one sample, sequenced in a study of T cell responses to AZD1222 COVID-19 vaccine. Sequenced by immunoSEQ multiplex PCR; TCRdb stores in-frame clones only, minus some. The sample includes around 100,000 clones, 93% of them seen just once. The source material was peripheral blood, sampled on day 0 of AZD1222 vaccination. These receptor sequences come from an adult in good health.

This chain joins TRBV30 and TRBJ1-6, with a weak D call TRBD1 (6 bases). CDR3 length equals 15 residues. Per the germline V gene, CDR1 is GTSNPN and CDR2 is SVGIG (reference sequence). The V end lost 1 base, the J end lost 11 bases, and 18 bases lay between the germline ends. CDR3 amino acids: CAWSANRATGTPLHF. CDR3 nucleotides: TGTGCCTGGAGTGCTAACAGGGCTACTGGGACACCCCTCCACTTT.

This CDR3 is CASSSQTGGSNQPQHF. For the CDR3, the DNA is TGTGCCAGCAGTTCCCAGACAGGGGGAAGCAATCAGCCCCAGCATTTT. The chain recombines TRBV28 with TRBJ1-5; 9 nucleotides match TRBD1. Germline values: CDR1 MDHEN, CDR2 SYDVKM. The length of the CDR3 is 16 residues. The trim removed 4 bases at V and 1 base at J, leaving 5 bases unmatched.

The chain employs TRBV28 and TRBJ1-1; tentatively, D is TRBD1 (6 bases). Trimming stripped 4 bases from V and 1 base from J, with 16 bases between. Germline CDR1 is MDHEN and CDR2 is SYDVKM. The CDR3 covers 16 residues. This chain's CDR3 is CASSSTPWTANTEAFF. For the CDR3, the DNA is TGTGCCAGCAGTTCTACACCGTGGACAGCGAACACTGAAGCTTTCTTT.

The chain joins TRBV2 to TRBJ2-5; D may be TRBD2 (6 bases). This CDR3 contains 11 residues. Germline CDR1 and CDR2: SNHLY and FYNNEI. CDR3 coding DNA: TGTGCGGGCAGGGCGGGGGAGACCCAGTACTTC. This encodes CAGRAGETQYF.

The V and J genes are TRBV28 and TRBJ1-1; no clear D gene. This CDR3 is 13 amino acids long. The germline V gene has CDR1 MDHEN and CDR2 SYDVKM. Deletions cut 2 bases from V and 9 bases from J, with 13 bases between. In DNA form, the CDR3 reads TGTGCCAGCAGTTTAACGGCGGGAGTTCAAGCTTTCTTT. This translates into CASSLTAGVQAFF. Complete variable domain (other parts from reference TRBV28 and TRBJ1-1): DVKVTQSSRYLVKRTGEKVFLECVQDMDHENMFWYRQDPGLGLRLIYFSYDVKMKEKGDIPEGYSVSREKKERFSLILESASTNQTSMYLCASSLTAGVQAFFGQGTRLTVV.

This clone was observed a single time. This chain links TRBV12-5 with TRBJ2-7, with 11 bases that match TRBD1. V dropped 4 bases and J dropped 6; count of bases not matched to a gene: 5. CDR3 length equals 14 residues. In germline, CDR1 is LGHNT, CDR2 FRNRAP. In nucleotides, the CDR3 is TGTGCTAGTGGTTATAGGGACAGGGGGGCCGAGCAGTACTTC. Its translation is CASGYRDRGAEQYF.

The rearrangement uses TRBV2 and TRBJ2-5; D remains unclear. V lost 7 bases and J lost 1, with 13 bases in between. Germline loops: CDR1 SNHLY, CDR2 FYNNEI. CDR3 length: 14 residues. The CDR3 nucleotides read TGTGCCAGCACCCCTAGGACCACCCAAGAGACCCAGTACTTC. Translation: CASTPRTTQETQYF.

The chain uses TRBV15 and TRBJ1-3; 8 bases are shared with TRBD1. This CDR3 comprises 16 residues. Trimming at V came to 1 base and at J to 7 bases, leaving 9 bases not matched to a gene. The germline V gene encodes CDR1 LNHNV and CDR2 YYDKDF (reference sequence). Here the CDR3 DNA reads TGTGCCACCAGCAGAGGCCCCCCGGACAGGGCCAACACCATATATTTT. This gives the protein CATSRGPPDRANTIYF.

J is TRBJ2-7 and V is TRBV7-9, with D unresolved. The CDR3 sequence is 14 residues long. The V and J ends lost 5 bases and 3 bases respectively, with 14 bases between them. From germline, CDR1 is SEHNR and CDR2 FQNEAQ (reference sequence). The chain's CDR3 is CASSTGRPDYEQYF. CDR3 nucleotide sequence: TGTGCCAGCAGCACCGGACGACCTGACTACGAGCAGTACTTC. Filled out from reference TRBV7-9 and TRBJ2-7, the complete variable domain reads DTGVSQNPRHKITKRGQNVTFRCDPISEHNRLYWYRQTLGQGPEFLTYFQNEAQLEKSRLLSDRFSAERPKGSFSTLEIQRTEQGDSAMYLCASSTGRPDYEQYFGPGTRLTVT.

The chain combines TRBV5-4 with TRBJ2-7; perhaps TRBD1 as D (6 bases). From germline, CDR1 is SGHNT and CDR2 YYREEE (reference sequence). V lost 4 bases and J lost 4, with 15 bases in between. The CDR3 covers 14 residues. In nucleotides, the CDR3 is TGTGCCAGCAGCCCGAACGACAGGAATTACGAGCAGTACTTC. Translating it yields CASSPNDRNYEQYF.

The V gene is TRBV21-1, the J gene TRBJ2-5; the table names TRBD1, a call not compared with the DNA. TRBV21-1 is shown as a pseudogene. CDR3 length equals 16 residues. The CDR3 nucleotides read TGTGCCAGCAGCACGGATTGGACAGGGGGCTTAGAGACCCAGTACTTC. It yields the protein CASSTDWTGGLETQYF.

This chain uses TRBV6-5 with TRBJ1-3; tentatively, D is TRBD1 (6 bases). Deletions cut 7 bases from V and 4 bases from J, with 17 bases between. CDR3 length: 15 amino acids. Per the germline V gene, CDR1 is MNHEY and CDR2 is SVGAGI. For the CDR3, the DNA is TGTGCCAGCACAACCACCGGGGGGGCAGGAAACACCATATATTTT. It specifies CASTTTGGAGNTIYF.

The rearrangement uses TRBV19 and TRBJ1-1, with TRBD1 as a possible D gene (5 bases). The germline V and J ends were trimmed by 4 bases and 3 bases, with 12 bases remaining between them. CDR1 and CDR2 (germline): LNHDA, SQIVND (reference sequence). This CDR3 is 14 amino acids long. The CDR3 DNA is TGTGCCAGTAGTACCCTAGACAGATACACTGAAGCTTTCTTT. It specifies CASSTLDRYTEAFF.

The V and J genes are TRBV25-1 and TRBJ1-1; D is ambiguous. This CDR3 is 14 amino acids long. V was trimmed by 3 bases and J by 0 bases, leaving 8 bases between them. Germline loops: CDR1 MGHDK, CDR2 SYGVNS. CDR3 in DNA: TGTGCCAGCAGTGAGGGAGGAATGAACACTGAAGCTTTCTTT. Amino acid sequence: CASSEGGMNTEAFF.

The V and J genes are TRBV7-2 and TRBJ2-3; D remains ambiguous. Per the germline V gene, CDR1 is SGHTA and CDR2 is FQGNSA. V was pared by 1 base and J by 2 bases, with 4 bases between. The CDR3 spans 13 residues. The DNA for the CDR3 is TGTGCCAGCAGCTTAGTATCCACAGATACGCAGTATTTT. Its protein is CASSLVSTDTQYF.

V and J are TRBV28 and TRBJ2-3, with D uncertain. The CDR3 extends over 13 amino acids. Per germline, CDR1 MDHEN and CDR2 SYDVKM. Between the trimmed V and J ends, which lost 3 bases and 2 bases, there was a span of 6 bases. CDR3 in DNA: TGTGCCAGCAGTTTGGGGAACACAGATACGCAGTATTTT. Its protein product is CASSLGNTDTQYF.

The genes are TRBV4-2 and TRBJ2-2; 14 bases match TRBD2. This CDR3 has 18 residues. Trimming removed 7 bases from V and 5 bases from J; junction bases left unmatched: 12. Germline lookup yields CDR1 LGHNA and CDR2 YNFKEQ. CDR3 region: CASTDLGLAGARTGELFF. The DNA for the CDR3 is TGTGCCAGCACCGACTTGGGACTAGCGGGAGCTAGAACCGGGGAGCTGTTTTTT.

This clone was recorded once. The chain has TRBV6-5 and TRBJ1-4; D not certain. CDR3 size: 14 residues. Trimming shortened V by 2 bases and J by 3 bases, and 7 bases separated the two germline ends. Germline loops: CDR1 MNHEY, CDR2 SVGAGI. The CDR3 protein is CASSYRGANEKLFF. The CDR3, as DNA: TGTGCCAGCAGTTACCGGGGAGCTAATGAAAAACTGTTTTTT.

The CDR3 DNA reads as TGTGCCACCAGTGATTCAGTGGCCGGGGGGGGGAATGAGCAGTTCTTC. Its protein is CATSDSVAGGGNEQFF. The genes are TRBV24-1 and TRBJ2-1; 8 nucleotides match TRBD2. Germline CDR1 KGHDR, CDR2 SFDVKD. The V gene end was trimmed by 2 bases and the J gene end by 7 bases; junction bases not matched to a gene: 9. The CDR3 extends over 16 amino acids.

This clone was recorded only once. The gene calls are TRBV2 and TRBJ2-7; tentative D call: TRBD1 (5 bases). Germline V gives CDR1 SNHLY, CDR2 FYNNEI. Trimming left V 4 bases short and J 6 bases short, with 10 bases between. The CDR3 extends over 12 amino acids. CDR3 in amino acids: CASSGRQGEQYF. CDR3 nucleotide sequence: TGTGCCAGCAGTGGACGTCAGGGCGAGCAGTACTTC.

The J gene is TRBJ2-2, the V gene TRBV7-9; 8 positions agree with TRBD2. The CDR3 spans 16 residues. The germline V gene has CDR1 SEHNR and CDR2 FQNEAQ (reference sequence). J gave up 2 bases and V 6 bases, and 8 bases lay outside the gene matches. CDR3 coding DNA: TGTGCCAGCAGTCCGCCGGGACTAGTAAACACCGGGGAGCTGTTTTTT. Amino acids: CASSPPGLVNTGELFF.

The J gene is TRBJ1-2, the V gene TRBV30; tentatively, D is TRBD1 (5 bases). The CDR3 runs 14 residues. Germline lookup yields CDR1 GTSNPN and CDR2 SVGIG (reference sequence). V was shortened by 3 bases and J by 4 bases, with 15 bases between the two germline ends. In DNA form, the CDR3 reads TGTGCCTGGAGGCGGCAGGGACGCCTCTATGGCTACACCTTC. Amino acids: CAWRRQGRLYGYTF.

This sequence joins TRBV19 and TRBJ1-6; D remains unclear. Germline CDR1 is LNHDA and CDR2 is SQIVND (reference sequence). Between the trimmed V and J ends, which lost 5 bases and 5 bases, there was a span of 10 bases. CDR3 length: 14 amino acids. CDR3 protein: CASSPRPDNSPLHF. The CDR3 region has the DNA TGTGCCAGTAGTCCCCGACCCGATAATTCACCCCTCCACTTT. The full variable domain, with the rest looked up from reference TRBV19 and TRBJ1-6, is DGGITQSPKYLFRKEGQNVTLSCEQNLNHDAMYWYRQDPGQGLRLIYYSQIVNDFQKGDIAEGYSVSREKKESFPLTVTSAQKNPTAFYLCASSPRPDNSPLHFGNGTRLTVT.

On this clone itself: At the DNA level, this CDR3 is encoded by other sequences in the same sample as well. The rearrangement links TRBV7-9 to TRBJ1-1; maybe TRBD1 (6 bases). V lost 2 bases, J lost 2 bases, and 12 bases lay in between. The V gene's germline CDR1 is SEHNR and CDR2 FQNEAQ (reference sequence). There are 15 residues in the CDR3. Written as DNA, the CDR3 is TGTGCCAGCAGCTTACCCAGGGGTCTAAACACTGAAGCTTTCTTT. It translates to CASSLPRGLNTEAFF.

The chain employs TRBV6-5 and TRBJ2-7; no clear D. Germline V gives CDR1 MNHEY, CDR2 SVGAGI. Trimming removed 0 bases from V and 0 bases from J, with 6 bases in between. The CDR3 has 14 residues. CDR3 bases: TGTGCCAGCAGTTACTCGCAGAGCTCCTACGAGCAGTACTTC. Encoded protein: CASSYSQSSYEQYF.

V and J are TRBV2 and TRBJ1-1; D unclear. This CDR3 is 12 amino acids long. Germline V gene lookup returns CDR1 SNHLY and CDR2 FYNNEI. V lost 5 bases, J lost 14 bases, and 18 bases lay in between. CDR3 protein: CASSPRMELKFF. In nucleotides, the CDR3 is TGTGCCAGCAGTCCTCGGATGGAGCTTAAGTTCTTT.

This CDR3 is CASSYSTGEEQYF. The CDR3 bases are TGTGCCAGCAGTTACTCGACAGGGGAAGAGCAGTACTTC. This rearrangement joins TRBV6-2 or TRBV6-3 to TRBJ2-7; 8 positions agree with TRBD1. This CDR3 is built from 13 residues. The V segment lost 0 bases and the J segment 7 bases; nucleotides outside the gene matches: 2. The germline CDR1 and CDR2 sequences are MNHEY and SVGEGT.

The chain couples TRBV18 to TRBJ2-1; 9 bases match TRBD1. Trimming took 1 base from V and 3 from J; bases not matched to a gene: 4. This CDR3 region has 16 residues. CDR1 and CDR2 (germline): KGHSH, LQKENI. The CDR3 loop is CASSPQGQGYYNEQFF. The DNA for the CDR3 is TGTGCCAGCTCACCACAGGGACAGGGTTACTACAATGAGCAGTTCTTC.

This chain links TRBV7-8 with TRBJ1-1; a possible D gene is TRBD1 (6 bases). V dropped 3 bases and J dropped 5 bases, with 16 bases sitting between them. The CDR3 sequence is 15 residues long. Germline CDR1 is SGHVS and CDR2 is FQNEAQ. The CDR3, as DNA: TGTGCCAGCAGCTTGACAGGAGCGGGTGGGACTGAAGCTTTCTTT. Encoded protein: CASSLTGAGGTEAFF.

V and J are TRBV4-1 and TRBJ2-3; D may correspond to TRBD1 or TRBD2 (5 bases each). The V end was cut by 4 bases, the J end by 1 base, with 18 bases between. This CDR3 spans 17 amino acids. From germline, CDR1 is MGHRA and CDR2 YSYEKL. The CDR3 nucleotides are TGCGCCAGCAGCCTAGCGCACAGGACGGCTCGCACAGATACGCAGTATTTT. It is translated as CASSLAHRTARTDTQYF.